This T cell receptor (beta chain) came from a study of TIL therapy for anti-PD-1-resistant metastatic lung cancer. Study-level information: Half of patients were current or former smokers. General study findings and limits: The cohort had more treatment-naive, never-smoker and oncogene-addicted patients than typical. Infused TIL clonotypes partially replaced the baseline blood repertoire, then decayed over months.

As to time point: pre-treatment sample, taken before nivolumab and TIL therapy. Patients were adults with stage 4 NSCLC. In the case of this clone: No antigen is known for it.

The libraries were made with immunoSEQ v3. Clones were sequenced by immunoSEQ multiplex PCR, and TCRdb holds only the in-frame ones, with some missing. The data show more than 55,000 clones, over 75% seen once. This CDR3 is 14 amino acids long. Trimming removed 2 bases from V and 4 bases from J; junction bases left unmatched: 5. Looked up from germline, CDR1 is SQVTM and CDR2 is ANQGSEA. The receptor comes from a person between 25 and 79 years old with non-small cell lung cancer. This sequence joins TRBV29-1 and TRBJ2-7; 10 bases agree with TRBD1. This specimen consisted of blood, obtained at baseline. CDR3 sequence: CSVEQTGGLYEQYF. The DNA of the CDR3 is TGCAGCGTTGAACAGACAGGGGGCTTGTACGAGCAGTACTTC.